This TCR beta chain was documented in a study of PD-1 blockade in classical Hodgkin lymphoma. Study-level results: No one has yet defined what causes the repertoire differences, which may be disease activity or prior therapy.

Per germline, CDR1 MGHRA and CDR2 YSYEKL. This CDR3 has 15 amino acids. V was clipped by 1 base and J by 3 bases; unmatched bases: 1. Details on this clone: Its cognate antigen is unknown.

Each patient relapsed following autologous stem cell transplantation, and prior brentuximab vedotin exposure differed. The data were produced by immunoSEQ multiplex PCR, yet TCRdb's version contains in-frame clones alone and is incomplete. The table has 21,000 or so clones, just over 75% seen once; the top ten hold about 41%. The material sequenced was peripheral blood mononuclear cells (PBMCs), taken before the second cycle of nivolumab. This receptor was identified in a human donor with classical Hodgkin lymphoma. The chain is built from TRBV4-1 and TRBJ2-7, with 12 bases that match TRBD2. The chain's CDR3 is CASSQVTSGGYEQYF. The CDR3 DNA reads TGCGCCAGCAGCCAAGTGACTAGCGGGGGCTACGAGCAGTACTTC.